This T cell receptor (beta chain) is from a study of shared clonotypes between healthy human individuals. It was at deep level that the assay was run. Every immunoSEQ plate was one replicate of a subset's evenly spread DNA. Profiling relied on immunoSEQ multiplex PCR, and the TCRdb table lists in-frame clones only, not all of them. This sample has about 680,000 clones, with around 90% found just once. Terminally differentiated effector memory CD45RA+ cells were left out of the naive CD8 fraction, which was CD45RO-negative and positively selected for CCR7. Trimming at V came to 5 bases and at J to 3 bases, leaving 4 bases not matched to a gene. Per the germline V gene, CDR1 is PRHDT and CDR2 is FYEKMQ (reference sequence). The CDR3 covers 16 residues.

The sample comprised naive CD8+ T cells sorted from blood. This TCR derives from a man aged 30-40 years in good health. The chain carries TRBV13 and TRBJ2-2; TRBD2 matches at 12 bases. The CDR3, as DNA: TGTGCCAGCAGCCCGGGACTAGCGGGCTACACCGGGGAGCTGTTTTTT. Translating it yields CASSPGLAGYTGELFF.